This TCR beta chain was sequenced for a study of T-cell reconstitution after alpha-beta-depleted transplantation in children. The germline V gene encodes CDR1 DFQATT and CDR2 SNEGSKA (reference sequence). The CDR3 sequence is 15 residues long. V lost 0 bases, J lost 0 bases, and 9 bases lay in between. Unique molecular identifiers were built into the TCRbeta library. TCRdb re-analysed the PCR reads in MiXCR, keeping a single row per CDR3 protein. There are roughly 590,000 distinct CDR3 sequences in the sample; around a sixth occur only once, and about 1.1% lies in the top ten. This material consisted of PBMCs from the stem cell graft donor, taken from the stem cell graft. The rearrangement uses TRBV20-1 and TRBJ2-1, with D possibly matching TRBD1 (5 bases). The receptor comes from a human donor who donated a stem cell graft to a child with acute myeloid leukemia. The CDR3 region has the DNA TGCAGTGCTAGAGAGGTGGGGCTCTCCTACAATGAGCAGTTCTTC. It yields the protein CSAREVGLSYNEQFF.